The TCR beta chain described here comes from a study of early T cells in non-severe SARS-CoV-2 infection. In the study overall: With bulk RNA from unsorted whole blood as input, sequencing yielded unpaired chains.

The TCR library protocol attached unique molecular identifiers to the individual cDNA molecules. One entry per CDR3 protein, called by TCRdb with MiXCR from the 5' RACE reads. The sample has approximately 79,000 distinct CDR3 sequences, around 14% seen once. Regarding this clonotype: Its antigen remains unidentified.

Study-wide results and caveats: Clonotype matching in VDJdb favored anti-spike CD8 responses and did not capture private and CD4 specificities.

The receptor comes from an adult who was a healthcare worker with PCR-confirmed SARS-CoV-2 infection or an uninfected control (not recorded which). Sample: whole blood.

The CDR3 nucleotides read TGTGCCAGCAGCTTATGGAAGACCTGGGAGGGGGAGCTGTTTTTT. This sequence encodes CASSLWKTWEGELFF. V gene TRBV7-9 combines with J gene TRBJ2-2, with D possibly TRBD2 on 5 matching bases. Germline V gene data show CDR1 as SEHNR and CDR2 as FQNEAQ (reference sequence). The CDR3 is made up of 15 amino acids. V was clipped by 2 bases and J by 8 bases, with 15 bases between them.